This T cell receptor (beta chain) appears in the sequencing data of a study of blood T cell repertoires in COVID-19. Study context: From T cells, B-cell-depleted T cells, or PBMCs came the material, which was cDNA or gDNA.

Original data processing: Amplification of reference gene primers was used by the study to estimate nucleated cell counts. Generated by immunoSEQ multiplex PCR, the TCRdb table keeps only in-frame clones and is missing some. Clone size and the V and J calls come from that table; the DNA yielded D and trimming. The sample holds about 200,000 clones, 80% seen once. This TCR derives from a woman in her sixties or seventies with acute or convalescent COVID-19. Sequencing was performed on peripheral blood.

The CDR3 sequence: CATSDPGDKRYF. CDR3 bases: TGTGCCACCAGTGATCCCGGGGACAAACGGTACTTC. This chain connects TRBV24-1 to TRBJ2-7, with D maybe TRBD1 (6 bases). Germline V CDR1 and CDR2: KGHDR, SFDVKD. The CDR3 runs 12 residues. Trimming left V 3 bases short and J 12 bases short, with 14 bases between.